This note documents a single T cell receptor (beta chain) sequence. This clone appeared many times. The clone's antigen remains unknown. Per-base quality was not reported, and no clone a single base away is much larger than it. Between the V and J ends, shortened by 1 base and 3 bases respectively, the junction contains 7 bases. The CDR3 covers 13 residues, taking in both the cysteine and the phenylalanine. Of the read, only the CDR3 DNA is kept; its 39 bases are in frame from base 1. The germline V gene (reference sequence) sets CDR1 to SGHNT and CDR2 to YYREEE. Each donor gave one peripheral blood draw, averaging about 100 mL, which was collected into heparinised tubes. A BD FACSAria II was used to sort naive, central memory, regulatory and stem cell-like memory CD4+ T cells with a panel that included CD45RO, CCR7, CD25, CD127, CD95 and CD27. All sorted populations exceeded 95% purity. PBMCs were isolated right away by Lymphoprep density gradient centrifugation and were stained directly, without culture. To minimize batch effects, samples were stained and sorted in pairs, one healthy donor with one patient per experiment.

The entire isolated RNA was reverse transcribed using the High Capacity cDNA Reverse Transcription Kit, and thus expressed TCRB transcripts were sequenced. Deep immunoSEQ sequencing was applied to naive, central memory and regulatory T cell samples, giving an average of about 3.57 million total reads per sample. After sorted cells were lysed in RLT buffer, RNA was extracted with DNase-treated RNeasy Micro or Mini kits, with the choice depending on cell number. To prevent cross-contamination, each cell subset was processed individually, whereas patient and healthy donor samples were processed jointly. TCRB sequences were amplified from cDNA with the immunoSEQ multiplex PCR, producing 87-bp fragments spanning the CDR3 region. The amplicons were sequenced using the Illumina HiSeq platform. In the original analysis: Synthetic template baselines were used to correct PCR bias computationally, reads within Hamming distance 2 were collapsed, and singletons that could not be merged were discarded. Reads were aligned against IMGT so that V, D and J genes, CDR3 length and insertions or deletions at six rearrangement sites could be assigned. Within each subset, clonotype counts were normalized to sorted cell number, and only after that were true diversity and Gini coefficients computed with the tcR R package. The overlap coefficient, calculated on TCRB nucleotide sequences, was used to quantify repertoire sharing. The clones in this table, taken by TCRdb from immuneACCESS, are in-frame only. Not every clone is retained; where verified, under half of the shortfall comes from an unresolved V gene, and the cause of the rest is unknown. From that table come the V and J calls and clone size; the DNA was used to work out D and trimming. The sample yields under 200,000 clones; 7.5% to 9.5% were counted once. Clones ranked in the top ten supply over 0.45% of the sample.

The data originate from a study of beta chain features in type 1 diabetes (dated by TCRdb to 2016 to 2019). Broadly, across the study: Mean age, gender distribution, total cell number and subset yield did not differ between patients and healthy donors. A total of over 95,000,000 sorted cells were examined across all samples, and RNA yield correlated strongly with the number of cells per subset. In the study, TCRB repertoires of sorted circulating CD4+ T cell subsets from recently diagnosed type 1 diabetes patients were compared with those of matched healthy donors. Whereas all 30 or so donors provided naive and central memory subsets, regulatory and stem cell-like memory subsets were isolated from just 8 patients and roughly 8 healthy donors.

Findings and caveats that apply to the study as a whole: Because cDNA rather than genomic DNA was sequenced, highly expressing activated cells could have been over-represented, although no difference in activation and CD3 levels was found between groups. Shorter templates might be favored by PCR, yet because patient and control samples were amplified and corrected together, any such skew would affect both groups equally. Because the HLA sub-analyses included only small numbers of individuals, any influence of HLA type on TCRB rearrangement was left unresolved. Naive, central memory and regulatory TCRB repertoires appeared to be more similar among patients than among healthy donors. In all four CD4+ subsets, TCRB CDR3 length was moderately but significantly shorter in type 1 diabetes patients. Patients with type 1 diabetes made fewer insertions and deleted more nucleotides at VDJ recombination sites, implying thymic rearrangement abnormalities.

The sequenced material came from central memory CD4+ T cells from blood. This sequence was found in a woman between 18 and 29 years old with type 1 diabetes. The chain joins TRBV5-4 to TRBJ1-1; the D gene is not confidently resolved. The CDR3 in this case is CASSLSPDTEAFF. The nucleotide sequence reads TGTGCCAGCAGCTTGTCTCCAGACACTGAAGCTTTCTTT.